The 32 T cell receptor beta chains below all came from one sample that was sequenced in a study of T cells in tuberculosis. Clones were read by immunoSEQ multiplex PCR, and TCRdb kept only the in-frame ones, dropping some. The sample carries fewer than 40,000 clones, nearly 97% recorded once. Sequencing was performed on PBMCs. The receptors here all came from a donor aged 10-29 years with latent tuberculosis or without tuberculosis infection.

This sequence joins TRBV30 and TRBJ2-1; D is possibly TRBD2 (6 bases). CDR3 length: 13 amino acids. CDR1 and CDR2 from the germline V gene are GTSNPN and SVGIG (reference sequence). The V gene lost 0 bases and the J gene lost 6 bases, with 9 bases spanning the gap. Here the CDR3 DNA reads TGTGCCTGGAGTGTATGGAGGGGCAATGAGCAGTTCTTC. Translating gives CAWSVWRGNEQFF.

This chain joins TRBV6-1 and TRBJ2-2; 15 nucleotides match TRBD2. This CDR3 comprises 23 residues. The germline gives CDR1 MNHNS, CDR2 SASEGT. V lost 0 bases, J lost 1 base, and 15 bases stayed unmatched. The CDR3 protein is CASSEAITGLAGGRSKNTGELFF. The CDR3 bases are TGTGCCAGCAGTGAAGCTATCACGGGACTAGCGGGAGGCCGATCTAAGAACACCGGGGAGCTGTTTTTT.

The chain combines TRBV29-1 with TRBJ1-1, with D possibly TRBD1 on 5 matching bases. The length of the CDR3 is 12 residues. The V gene lost 8 bases and the J gene lost 4 bases, with 14 bases spanning the gap. From germline, CDR1 is SQVTM and CDR2 ANQGSEA. CDR3 sequence: CSIQYQGTEAFF. The CDR3 DNA sequence: TGCAGCATTCAATACCAGGGCACTGAAGCTTTCTTT.

The CDR3 sequence is CASSGIQGRELFF. The CDR3 region has the DNA TGTGCCAGCAGCGGAATACAGGGAAGGGAGCTGTTTTTT. The V call is TRBV5-6, the J call TRBJ2-2; D is perhaps TRBD1 (6 bases). Trimming cost V 4 bases and J 9 bases, with 13 bases left between them. Germline CDR1 and CDR2: SGHDT and YYEEEE. The CDR3 runs 13 residues.

The rearrangement joins TRBV6-1 to TRBJ1-1, with a weak D call TRBD1 (5 bases). This CDR3 contains 13 residues. In germline, CDR1 is MNHNS, CDR2 SASEGT. The ends were cut back, 6 bases at V and 0 bases at J, with 8 bases in the middle. Here the CDR3 DNA reads TGTGCCAGCAGATTGACAGTGAACACTGAAGCTTTCTTT. This encodes CASRLTVNTEAFF.

The chain links TRBV7-3 to TRBJ2-2; 8 bases fit TRBD1. The trim removed 4 bases at V and 7 bases at J, leaving 2 bases unmatched. This CDR3 is built from 13 residues. Germline assignment: CDR1 SGHTA and CDR2 FQGTGA. CDR3: CASSSGQGGELFF. Here the CDR3 DNA reads TGTGCCAGCAGCTCTGGACAGGGCGGGGAGCTGTTTTTT.

The chain uses TRBV5-1 and TRBJ1-1; 7 positions match TRBD1. The CDR3 contains 14 residues. The ends lost 7 bases at V and 1 base at J; junction bases unmatched: 7. Germline V gene sequence: CDR1 SGHRS, CDR2 YFSETQ. Here the CDR3 reads CASSSGTENTEAFF. Here the CDR3 DNA reads TGCGCCAGCTCGTCCGGGACAGAGAACACTGAAGCTTTCTTT.

This clone has just one count. The chain has TRBV19 and TRBJ1-2; possible D gene TRBD1, 5 bases. From germline, CDR1 is LNHDA and CDR2 SQIVND (reference sequence). V was cut by 9 bases and J by 4 bases, with 18 bases left in between. The CDR3 consists of 14 residues. CDR3 loop: CASSRGGAPYGYTF. The CDR3, as DNA: TGTGCCAGCTCTAGGGGAGGGGCACCCTATGGCTACACCTTC.

This chain links TRBV5-1 with TRBJ2-7; 9 positions match TRBD2. The length of the CDR3 is 15 residues. V was clipped by 1 base and J by 3 bases; unmatched bases: 5. Germline loops: CDR1 SGHRS, CDR2 YFSETQ. The CDR3 loop is CASSLTSGFVYEQYF. The CDR3 DNA follows: TGCGCCAGCAGCTTGACTAGCGGGTTTGTCTACGAGCAGTACTTC.

The rearrangement uses TRBV11-3 and TRBJ2-3, with 14 bases lining up with TRBD2. The CDR3 length is 18 residues. The V gene's germline CDR1 is SGHNT and CDR2 YENEEA. The V and J ends lost 1 base and 2 bases, in that order; junction bases with no gene match: 5. DNA of the CDR3: TGTGCCAGCAGCTTAGGGGGACTAGCGGGGGCCCTCACAGATACGCAGTATTTT. This gives the protein CASSLGGLAGALTDTQYF.

The chain couples TRBV19 to TRBJ2-5; 10 nucleotides align to TRBD2. Germline loops: CDR1 LNHDA, CDR2 SQIVND (reference sequence). The CDR3 consists of 16 residues. The V gene end was trimmed by 5 bases and the J gene end by 2 bases; junction bases not matched to a gene: 8. As DNA, the CDR3 is TGTGCCAGTAGTTCCCATAGCGGGGGGAAACAAGAGACCCAGTACTTC. This gives the protein CASSSHSGGKQETQYF.

The rearrangement links TRBV6-5 to TRBJ1-1; the D is unclear. CDR1 is MNHEY, CDR2 SVGAGI, per germline. CDR3 length: 14 residues. Trimming left V 6 bases short and J 3 bases short, with 14 bases between. The CDR3 reads CASRILAGDTEAFF. The CDR3 region has the DNA TGTGCCAGCAGGATCCTAGCTGGTGACACTGAAGCTTTCTTT.

The J gene is TRBJ2-1, the V gene TRBV19, with 9 bases fitting TRBD1. CDR3 size: 15 residues. Germline V lookup: CDR1 LNHDA, CDR2 SQIVND (reference sequence). CDR3: CGGTGFVSTYNEQFF. Written as DNA, the CDR3 is TGTGGGGGGACAGGGTTCGTATCCACCTACAATGAGCAGTTCTTC.

The chain is built from TRBV6-5 and TRBJ1-2; D is possibly TRBD1 (5 bases). This CDR3 spans 16 amino acids. Germline CDR1 is MNHEY and CDR2 is SVGAGI. V was trimmed by 0 bases and J by 8 bases, leaving 19 bases between them. The CDR3 sequence is CASSYSTGSAVSGYTF. The CDR3 bases are TGTGCCAGCAGTTACTCTACAGGCTCTGCGGTGTCCGGCTACACCTTC.

The J gene is TRBJ2-5, the V gene TRBV20-1, with unresolved D. Trimming removed 0 bases at V and 5 bases at J, with 4 bases between. Looked up from germline, CDR1 is DFQATT and CDR2 is SNEGSKA (reference sequence). CDR3 size: 11 residues. The CDR3 nucleotides read TGCAGTGCTAGAGAAGAGGAGACCCAGTACTTC. Its translation is CSAREEETQYF.

This chain uses TRBV5-6 with TRBJ1-1; D gene unclear. Germline lookup yields CDR1 SGHDT and CDR2 YYEEEE. Trimming removed 2 bases from V and 1 base from J, with 12 bases in between. The CDR3 is made up of 15 amino acids. The CDR3 region is CASSFLTAKNTEAFF. The CDR3 bases are TGTGCCAGCAGCTTTCTCACAGCCAAGAACACTGAAGCTTTCTTT.

The chain employs TRBV28 and TRBJ2-1, with 9 bases that match TRBD2. The CDR3 runs to 15 residues. Germline CDR1 MDHEN, CDR2 SYDVKM. J gave up 4 bases and V 2 bases, and 3 bases lay outside the gene matches. The CDR3 DNA follows: TGTGCCAGCAGTTTAGTTGCGGGAGGGTACAATGAGCAGTTCTTC. It is translated as CASSLVAGGYNEQFF.

The rearrangement uses TRBV5-4 and TRBJ2-1; 12 bases line up with TRBD2. Germline V gene lookup returns CDR1 SGHNT and CDR2 YYREEE (reference sequence). The CDR3 spans 15 residues. V lost 3 bases, J lost 9 bases, and 7 bases stayed unmatched. The CDR3 nucleotides are TGTGCCAGCAGCTCTAGCGGGAGGGCCGATAGTGAGCAGTTCTTC. Translated, it gives CASSSSGRADSEQFF.

The chain links TRBV18 to TRBJ1-2; TRBD1 matches at 10 bases. The CDR3 sequence is 13 residues long. Unmatched junction bases numbered 4, after V lost 6 bases and J lost 6 bases. Germline values: CDR1 KGHSH, CDR2 LQKENI. As DNA, the CDR3 is TGTGCCAGCTCCCGACAGGGGGCAAATGGCTACACCTTC. This encodes CASSRQGANGYTF.

The chain couples TRBV5-4 to TRBJ2-1; tentatively, D is TRBD2 (7 bases). V was pared by 6 bases and J by 8 bases, with 18 bases between. This CDR3 has 14 amino acids. Germline V gene lookup returns CDR1 SGHNT and CDR2 YYREEE (reference sequence). CDR3 nucleotides: TGTGCCAGCACAGCAGGGGAGGGCCTATATGAGCAGTTCTTC. It yields the protein CASTAGEGLYEQFF. Drawing the rest from reference TRBV5-4 and TRBJ2-1, the complete variable domain is ETGVTQSPTHLIKTRGQQVTLRCSSQSGHNTVSWYQQALGQGPQFIFQYYREEENGRGNFPPRFSGLQFPNYSSELNVNALELDDSALYLCASTAGEGLYEQFFGPGTRLTVL.

This rearrangement joins TRBV18 to TRBJ2-7, with TRBD1 identical over 11 bases. Germline trimming cut 6 bases from V and 4 bases from J; bases unmatched to any gene: 2. CDR3 length equals 13 residues. CDR1 is KGHSH and CDR2 is LQKENI in the germline V gene. The CDR3 nucleotides are TGTGCCAGCTCGGGGACAGGGGGATACGAGCAGTACTTC. Translated: CASSGTGGYEQYF.

The chain carries TRBV6-5 and TRBJ2-7, with D perhaps TRBD2 (5 bases). V was trimmed by 3 bases and J by 7 bases, leaving 13 bases between them. The CDR3 runs 13 residues. Germline CDR1 is MNHEY and CDR2 is SVGAGI. The CDR3 loop reads CASSYGGGLEQYF. CDR3 DNA: TGTGCCAGCAGTTATGGCGGCGGGCTGGAGCAGTACTTC.

The chain is built from TRBV29-1 and TRBJ2-7; D is possibly TRBD2 (5 bases). The germline CDR1 and CDR2 sequences are SQVTM and ANQGSEA. This CDR3 region has 12 residues. V was trimmed by 0 bases and J by 6 bases, leaving 9 bases between them. CDR3 residues: CSVEDRGPEQYF. In DNA, the CDR3 is TGCAGCGTTGAAGATCGAGGGCCCGAGCAGTACTTC.

This chain connects TRBV1 to TRBJ2-2; TRBD2, the table's D call, lacks a check against the DNA. TRBV1 corresponds to a pseudogene. The CDR3 runs 18 residues. DNA of the CDR3: TGCACCAGCAGCCCTCACATGCGAGGGATGCTCCTGTCCGGGGAGCTGTTTTTT. It encodes CTSSPHMRGMLLSGELFF.

This rearrangement joins TRBV6-1 to TRBJ2-7; D perhaps matches TRBD2 (6 bases). The CDR3 spans 12 residues. The germline V gene encodes CDR1 MNHNS and CDR2 SASEGT. V was shortened by 3 bases and J by 3 bases, with 6 bases between the two germline ends. This chain's CDR3 is CASSEGGYEQYF. The CDR3 nucleotides read TGTGCCAGCAGTGAGGGGGGCTACGAGCAGTACTTC.

The CDR3 DNA is TGTGCCAGCAGCGTAGACTCCGCGGGGCCGCGGGAGACCCAGTACTTC. Its protein is CASSVDSAGPRETQYF. The rearrangement links TRBV9 to TRBJ2-5, with a tentative D call TRBD2 (6 bases). The ends were cut back, 0 bases at V and 5 bases at J, with 17 bases in the middle. Germline assignment: CDR1 SGDLS and CDR2 YYNGEE. The CDR3 covers 16 residues.

The chain employs TRBV6-1 and TRBJ2-7; 7 bases agree with TRBD1. From germline, CDR1 is MNHNS and CDR2 SASEGT. The junction had 9 bases not matched to a gene; V was cut back by 1 base and J by 0 bases. The CDR3 runs to 17 residues. The CDR3 here is CASSEEWVGDSSYEQYF. The DNA of the CDR3 is TGTGCCAGCAGTGAAGAATGGGTAGGGGACAGCTCCTACGAGCAGTACTTC.

V usage is TRBV2 and J usage is TRBJ2-1; 8 positions match TRBD2. The CDR3 runs 14 residues. The ends lost 4 bases at V and 5 bases at J; junction bases unmatched: 4. Per the germline V gene, CDR1 is SNHLY and CDR2 is FYNNEI. The CDR3 loop reads CASSVRGGHNEQFF. In DNA, the CDR3 is TGTGCCAGCAGTGTACGGGGGGGGCACAATGAGCAGTTCTTC.

The chain is built from TRBV7-2 and TRBJ2-7, with 10 bases identical to TRBD1. Germline lookup yields CDR1 SGHTA and CDR2 FQGNSA. Trimming took 3 bases from V and 11 from J; bases not matched to a gene: 10. CDR3 length equals 14 residues. The CDR3 DNA is TGTGCCAGCAGCTTGGGACAGGGGAGGGTCAAAAAGTACTTC. It yields the protein CASSLGQGRVKKYF. Full variable domain (rest looked up from reference TRBV7-2 and TRBJ2-7): GAGVSQSPSNKVTEKGKDVELRCDPISGHTALYWYRQSLGQGLEFLIYFQGNSAPDKSGLPSDRFSAERTGGSVSTLTIQRTQQEDSAVYLCASSLGQGRVKKYFGPGTRLTVT.

The rearrangement joins TRBV6-4 to TRBJ1-1, with TRBD1 as a possible D gene (6 bases). This CDR3 spans 13 amino acids. V dropped 3 bases and J dropped 4 bases, with 9 bases sitting between them. Germline V gene sequence: CDR1 MRHNA, CDR2 SNTAGT. In nucleotides, the CDR3 is TGTGCCAGCAGTGAAACAGGGAGCACTGAAGCTTTCTTT. Its protein is CASSETGSTEAFF.

The chain combines TRBV30 with TRBJ1-2; D perhaps matches TRBD1 (5 bases). V was cut by 4 bases and J by 4 bases, with 10 bases left in between. From germline, CDR1 is GTSNPN and CDR2 SVGIG (reference sequence). The CDR3 is 12 amino acids. The CDR3 sequence is CAWIQGLYGYTF. The CDR3, as DNA: TGTGCCTGGATTCAGGGACTCTATGGCTACACCTTC. Using reference TRBV30 and TRBJ1-2 for the parts outside the CDR3, the full variable domain is SQTIHQWPATLVQPVGSPLSLECTVEGTSNPNLYWYRQAAGRGLQLLFYSVGIGQISSEVPQNLSASRPQDRQFILSSKKLLLSDSGFYLCAWIQGLYGYTFGSGTRLTVV.

J is TRBJ1-5 and V is TRBV4-1, with TRBD1 matching 7 bases. CDR3 length: 13 residues. Trimming at V came to 8 bases and at J to 6 bases, leaving 7 bases not matched to a gene. Germline CDR1 MGHRA, CDR2 YSYEKL. CDR3 amino acids: CASRTGGSQPQHF. The CDR3 DNA reads as TGCGCCAGCCGGACAGGAGGTAGTCAGCCCCAGCATTTT.